The following is a T cell receptor (beta chain) sequence with its context. With a J-beta primer mix and a sample-barcoded 5' primer, a second PCR ran roughly 7 to 11 cycles. Via MiXCR, TCRdb re-called the 5' RACE reads, giving one row per CDR3 protein. Of 700,000 to 1,000,000 distinct CDR3 sequences listed, 44% are singletons. This sample is part of a study of blood T cells in healthy people across ages. Germline lookup yields CDR1 SGHKS and CDR2 YYEKEE (reference sequence). The CDR3 is 15 amino acids. Losses at the gene ends were 1 base for V and 2 bases for J; bases not matched to a gene: 3. The origin of this receptor is a man aged 60 to 69 in good health. The chain is built from TRBV5-5 and TRBJ2-7; 10 nucleotides align to TRBD2. What was sequenced was blood. CDR3 in DNA: TGTGCCAGCAGCTTGACTAGCGGGGCGACCTACGAGCAGTACTTC. Protein sequence: CASSLTSGATYEQYF.